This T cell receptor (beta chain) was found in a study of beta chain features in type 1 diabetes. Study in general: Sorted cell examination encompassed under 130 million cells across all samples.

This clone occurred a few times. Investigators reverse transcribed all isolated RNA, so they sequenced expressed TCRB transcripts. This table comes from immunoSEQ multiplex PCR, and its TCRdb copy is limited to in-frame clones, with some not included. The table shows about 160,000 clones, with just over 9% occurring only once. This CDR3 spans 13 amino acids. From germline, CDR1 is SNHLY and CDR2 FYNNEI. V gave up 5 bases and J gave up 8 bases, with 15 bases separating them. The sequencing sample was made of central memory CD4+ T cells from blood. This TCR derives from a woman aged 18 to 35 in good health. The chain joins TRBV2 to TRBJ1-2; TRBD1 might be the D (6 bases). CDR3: CASSQGPGRGYTF. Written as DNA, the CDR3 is TGTGCCAGCAGTCAGGGGCCCGGCCGCGGCTACACCTTC.